A selection of T cell receptor beta chains follows, all from one sample in a study of shared clonotypes between healthy human individuals. Profiling relied on immunoSEQ multiplex PCR, and the TCRdb table lists in-frame clones only, not all of them. This table has more than 400,000 clones, 96% appearing once. Sequencing was done on a sample of naive CD4+ T cells sorted from blood. These receptors were collected from a woman between 25 and 40 years old in good health. The CDR3 runs from the conserved cysteine through the conserved F or W. D genes are given only for firm matches. Size values are once, few and many counts, or a class for expanded clones, and some rows have none.

D gene: TRBD2
clone size: .
V gene: TRBV7-2
J gene: TRBJ2-2
CDR3 DNA: TGTGCCAGCAGCTACCGACTAGCAGGAGGTCCCGGGGAGCTGTTTTTT
CDR3 protein: CASSYRLAGGPGELFF

D gene: .
clone size: .
V gene: TRBV28
J gene: TRBJ1-3
CDR3 DNA: TGTGCCAGCAGTTTAGGGTGGAACTCTGGAAACACCATATATTTT
CDR3 protein: CASSLGWNSGNTIYF

D gene: .
clone size: .
V gene: TRBV19
J gene: TRBJ2-7
CDR3 DNA: TGTGCCAGTAGTATCCAAGACAGCCTCTCCTACGAGCAGTACTTC
CDR3 protein: CASSIQDSLSYEQYF

D gene: TRBD1
clone size: .
V gene: TRBV2
J gene: TRBJ1-2
CDR3 DNA: TGTGCCAGCAGTCTCCACTTTGGACAGGGATATAAAGGCTACACCTTC
CDR3 protein: CASSLHFGQGYKGYTF

D gene: .
clone size: .
V gene: TRBV30
J gene: TRBJ2-5
CDR3 DNA: TGTGCCTGGGGCTCGGAGACCCAGTACTTC
CDR3 protein: CAWGSETQYF

D gene: TRBD2
clone size: .
V gene: TRBV9
J gene: TRBJ2-1
CDR3 DNA: TGTGCCAGCAGCGACGCTAGCGGGGTCGTGGTCTTC
CDR3 protein: CASSDASGVVVF

D gene: .
clone size: .
V gene: TRBV25-1
J gene: TRBJ1-4
CDR3 DNA: TGTGCCAGCAGTAGAAGGGGGGGTAATGAAAAACTGTTTTTT
CDR3 protein: CASSRRGGNEKLFF

D gene: TRBD2
clone size: .
V gene: TRBV2
J gene: TRBJ2-3
CDR3 DNA: TGTGCCAGCAAGGGACTACGCACAGATACGCAGTATTTT
CDR3 protein: CASKGLRTDTQYF

D gene: TRBD1
clone size: .
V gene: TRBV19
J gene: TRBJ2-3
CDR3 DNA: TGTGCCAGTACCCTGGGACAGGTCACAGATACGCAGTATTTT
CDR3 protein: CASTLGQVTDTQYF

D gene: .
clone size: .
V gene: TRBV4-1
J gene: TRBJ2-3
CDR3 DNA: TGCGCCAGCAGCCAAGAAATTTTCGATACGCAGTATTTT
CDR3 protein: CASSQEIFDTQYF

D gene: .
clone size: .
V gene: TRBV7-8
J gene: TRBJ2-6
CDR3 DNA: TGTGCCAGCAGCTTTCAGTTATGGACAGCGGACTCTGGGGCCAACGTCCTGACTTTC
CDR3 protein: CASSFQLWTADSGANVLTF

D gene: TRBD2
clone size: .
V gene: TRBV28
J gene: TRBJ2-5
CDR3 DNA: TGTGCCTGTACAGTAGCGGGAGGGCAGGAGACCCAGTACTTC
CDR3 protein: CACTVAGGQETQYF

D gene: .
clone size: .
V gene: TRBV28
J gene: TRBJ2-3
CDR3 DNA: TGTGCCAGCTACGCAGGACAGTTATCAGCAGATACGCAGTATTTT
CDR3 protein: CASYAGQLSADTQYF

D gene: .
clone size: .
V gene: TRBV28
J gene: TRBJ2-1
CDR3 DNA: TGTGCCAGCAGTTTTATTGAGCAGTTCTTC
CDR3 protein: CASSFIEQFF

D gene: .
clone size: .
V gene: TRBV6-6
J gene: TRBJ1-1
CDR3 DNA: TGTGCCAGCAGTAGACGGGGGACTCGAGGGAACACTGAAGCTTTCTTT
CDR3 protein: CASSRRGTRGNTEAFF

D gene: .
clone size: .
V gene: TRBV5-1
J gene: TRBJ2-2
CDR3 DNA: TGCGCCAGCAGCTCGACTAGAGGGACGTTCACCGGGGAGCTGTTTTTT
CDR3 protein: CASSSTRGTFTGELFF

D gene: TRBD2
clone size: .
V gene: TRBV5-5
J gene: TRBJ2-7
CDR3 DNA: TGTGCCAGCAGCTTGGGGACTAGCGGATACGAGCAGTACTTC
CDR3 protein: CASSLGTSGYEQYF

D gene: .
clone size: .
V gene: TRBV5-1
J gene: TRBJ2-1
CDR3 DNA: TGCGCCAGCAGCTTGGCCCCTGAGAATGAGCAGTTCTTC
CDR3 protein: CASSLAPENEQFF

D gene: .
clone size: .
V gene: TRBV5-6
J gene: TRBJ1-5
CDR3 DNA: TGTGCCAGCAGCTTGGCGAGGGTAAGAAATCAGCCCCAGCATTTT
CDR3 protein: CASSLARVRNQPQHF

D gene: TRBD2
clone size: .
V gene: TRBV29-1
J gene: TRBJ2-1
CDR3 DNA: TGCAGCGTTGCCCCAGCGGGATGGGAGCAGTTCTTC
CDR3 protein: CSVAPAGWEQFF

D gene: .
clone size: .
V gene: TRBV4-1
J gene: TRBJ2-1
CDR3 DNA: TGCGCCAGCAGCCAAGAGGGTGGGACTCCGAATGAGCAGTTCTTC
CDR3 protein: CASSQEGGTPNEQFF

D gene: .
clone size: once
V gene: TRBV11-2
J gene: TRBJ1-2
CDR3 DNA: TGTGCCAGCAGCTTAGGCTCCAGCCTCCTCGGGTATGGCTACACCTTC
CDR3 protein: CASSLGSSLLGYGYTF

D gene: TRBD1
clone size: once
V gene: TRBV28
J gene: TRBJ2-1
CDR3 DNA: TGTGCCAGCAGTGTACCCCAGGGACAGGGGGCCCACACTGAGCAGTTCTTC
CDR3 protein: CASSVPQGQGAHTEQFF

D gene: .
clone size: .
V gene: TRBV28
J gene: TRBJ2-5
CDR3 DNA: TGTGCCAGCAGTTTATCCGGCGGTTCTGAGACCCAGTACTTC
CDR3 protein: CASSLSGGSETQYF

D gene: .
clone size: .
V gene: TRBV27
J gene: TRBJ2-7
CDR3 DNA: TGTGCCAGCATCCACGAGCAGTACTTC
CDR3 protein: CASIHEQYF

D gene: .
clone size: once
V gene: TRBV4-1
J gene: TRBJ2-1
CDR3 DNA: TGCGCCAGCAGCCAAGCTGGACTCCCCTTGAGCTCCTACAATGAGCAGTTCTTC
CDR3 protein: CASSQAGLPLSSYNEQFF

D gene: TRBD1
clone size: .
V gene: TRBV19
J gene: TRBJ1-1
CDR3 DNA: TGTGCCAGTAGCCAACAGGGGCCTGAAGCTTTCTTT
CDR3 protein: CASSQQGPEAFF

D gene: TRBD1
clone size: few
V gene: TRBV4-1
J gene: TRBJ1-5
CDR3 DNA: TGCGCCAGCAGCCCCCGGACAGGAAATCAGCCCCAGCATTTT
CDR3 protein: CASSPRTGNQPQHF

D gene: .
clone size: .
V gene: TRBV27
J gene: TRBJ2-7
CDR3 DNA: TGTGCCAGCAGTTTAAGAGATTTTAGGGCAGAAGAGTACTTC
CDR3 protein: CASSLRDFRAEEYF

D gene: .
clone size: .
V gene: TRBV27
J gene: TRBJ2-2
CDR3 DNA: TGTGCCAGCAGTCTAGACAGGGATGTAACGGGAGTGGGAACCGGGGAGCTGTTTTTT
CDR3 protein: CASSLDRDVTGVGTGELFF

D gene: .
clone size: .
V gene: TRBV7-2
J gene: TRBJ2-7
CDR3 DNA: TGTGCCAGCAGCTTAGTACAGGGTGGCTACGAGCAGTACTTC
CDR3 protein: CASSLVQGGYEQYF

D gene: .
clone size: .
V gene: TRBV27
J gene: TRBJ1-5
CDR3 DNA: TGTGCCAGCAGTTCATACGCAAAGGGAGATGGCAATCAGCCCCAGCATTTT
CDR3 protein: CASSSYAKGDGNQPQHF

D gene: .
clone size: .
V gene: TRBV15
J gene: TRBJ2-1
CDR3 DNA: TGTGCCACCAGCAGAGATTCCCGAGGGGATGAGCAGTTCTTC
CDR3 protein: CATSRDSRGDEQFF

D gene: .
clone size: .
V gene: TRBV2
J gene: TRBJ1-5
CDR3 DNA: TGTGCCAGCAGTGTTTCAGGGACGAATCAGCCCCAGCATTTT
CDR3 protein: CASSVSGTNQPQHF

D gene: TRBD1
clone size: .
V gene: TRBV4-1
J gene: TRBJ1-4
CDR3 DNA: TGCGCCAGCAGCCGCGGAGGACAGGGGGGTGAAAAACTGTTTTTT
CDR3 protein: CASSRGGQGGEKLFF

D gene: .
clone size: .
V gene: TRBV6-1
J gene: TRBJ2-2
CDR3 DNA: TGTGCCAGCAGTGAATCAGGCGGGACAGATCTAACCGGGGAGCTGTTTTTT
CDR3 protein: CASSESGGTDLTGELFF

D gene: .
clone size: .
V gene: TRBV5-1
J gene: TRBJ1-2
CDR3 DNA: TGCGCCAGCAGCGTCGGGTTAGGTCTGAATGGCTACACCTTC
CDR3 protein: CASSVGLGLNGYTF

D gene: .
clone size: .
V gene: TRBV11-2
J gene: TRBJ2-7
CDR3 DNA: TGTGCCAGCAGCCCCTCTCCTACCTCCTACGAGCAGTACTTC
CDR3 protein: CASSPSPTSYEQYF

D gene: .
clone size: .
V gene: TRBV30
J gene: TRBJ2-5
CDR3 DNA: TGTGCCTGGGGACACGAAGGAACCCAGTACTTC
CDR3 protein: CAWGHEGTQYF

D gene: .
clone size: .
V gene: TRBV30
J gene: TRBJ1-2
CDR3 DNA: TGTGCCTGGACAGGGGACGAGGCTAACTATGGCTACACCTTC
CDR3 protein: CAWTGDEANYGYTF

D gene: .
clone size: .
V gene: TRBV5-1
J gene: TRBJ2-3
CDR3 DNA: TGCGCCAGCAGCTTGGAGTCCCCGGGTTATAGTACAGATACGCAGTATTTT
CDR3 protein: CASSLESPGYSTDTQYF

D gene: .
clone size: .
V gene: TRBV28
J gene: TRBJ1-3
CDR3 DNA: TGTGCCAGCAGTTCCGAGATCTCTGGAAACACCATATATTTT
CDR3 protein: CASSSEISGNTIYF

D gene: TRBD2
clone size: .
V gene: TRBV4-1
J gene: TRBJ2-7
CDR3 DNA: TGCGCCAGCAGCCAAGGGACATTAAGGACTAGCGGGAATTATAGCTCCTACGAGCAGTACTTC
CDR3 protein: CASSQGTLRTSGNYSSYEQYF

D gene: .
clone size: once
V gene: TRBV5-1
J gene: TRBJ2-2
CDR3 DNA: TGCGCCAGCAGCTTGATACCAGGGGGGGACACCGGGGAGCTGTTTTTT
CDR3 protein: CASSLIPGGDTGELFF

D gene: TRBD1
clone size: .
V gene: TRBV11-2
J gene: TRBJ2-7
CDR3 DNA: TGTGCCAGCAGCTTAGCCGGACAGGGGATGTACGAGCAGTACTTC
CDR3 protein: CASSLAGQGMYEQYF